Following are 6 T cell receptor beta chains from one sample sequenced in a study of monozygotic twins with inflammatory bowel disease. TCRdb re-called the 5' RACE reads; every CDR3 protein appears as one record, without DNA. The specimen's table records some 440,000 distinct CDR3 sequences. Sequencing was done on a sample of blood. The receptors were sampled from a human donor with ulcerative colitis or Crohn's disease, or a healthy co-twin of an affected twin (not recorded which).

The chain carries TRBV29-1 and TRBJ2-1. Germline V gives CDR1 SQVTM, CDR2 ANQGSEA. This CDR3 has 13 amino acids. The CDR3 spells CSVGWGWDNEQFF.

The rearrangement links TRBV30 to TRBJ2-3. CDR1 is GTSNPN and CDR2 is SVGIG in the germline V gene (reference sequence). This CDR3 spans 11 amino acids. CDR3 sequence: CAWSGENTQYF.

The gene calls are TRBV7-3 and TRBJ1-2; TCRdb reports TRBD1, a call that lacks DNA to check it against. The germline gives CDR1 SGHTA, CDR2 FQGTGA. The CDR3 is 13 amino acids. CDR3 amino acids: CASSLRQGDGYTF.

The chain links TRBV10-3 to TRBJ1-2; without DNA, the TCRdb call of TRBD1 cannot be checked. Germline CDR1 ENHRY, CDR2 SYGVKD. The CDR3 has 14 amino acids. CDR3 in amino acids: CAISPGTGDYGYTF.

The chain is built from TRBV5-1 and TRBJ1-3; there is no DNA to check the TCRdb D call of TRBD1. This CDR3 comprises 16 residues. CDR1 is SGHRS, CDR2 YFSETQ, per germline. The chain's CDR3 is CASSLEGDAAGNTIYF.

The rearrangement links TRBV19 to TRBJ1-1. The germline gives CDR1 LNHDA, CDR2 SQIVND (reference sequence). The CDR3 spans 14 residues. This CDR3 reads CASFPQGIRLKAFF.